A selection of T cell receptor beta chains follows, all from one sample in a study of shared clonotypes between healthy human individuals. TCRdb's table, derived via immunoSEQ multiplex PCR, lists solely in-frame clones and lacks some. Among roughly 2,000,000 clones listed, about 94% were seen once. Material for sequencing was naive CD8+ T cells from PBMCs. These receptors were obtained from a man in his late teens or twenties in good health. Some clones in this sample may be carry-over from other donors' samples. Each CDR3 is given with its conserved first and last residue. The D gene is left open where the match is weak. Rows give clone size only sometimes, using once, few, many, or a class for an expanded clone.

-	-	TRBV28	TRBJ2-5	CASRLLRDIRVGGTETQYF	TGTGCCAGTCGACTCCTCCGGGACATAAGGGTGGGGGGCACAGAGACCCAGTACTTC
-	TRBD1	TRBV14	TRBJ2-3	CASSQKTGLDTQYF	TGTGCCAGCAGCCAGAAGACAGGGTTGGATACGCAGTATTTT
-	TRBD1	TRBV4-3	TRBJ1-2	CASSQGIDREGVGYTF	TGCGCCAGCAGCCAAGGGATCGACAGGGAAGGTGTGGGCTACACCTTC
once	-	TRBV28	TRBJ1-4	CASTSGATNEKLFF	TGTGCCAGCACCTCTGGAGCAACTAATGAAAAACTGTTTTTT
-	-	TRBV2	TRBJ1-2	CASKEASGYTF	TGTGCCAGCAAGGAGGCGAGTGGCTACACCTTC
-	-	TRBV10-1	TRBJ2-5	CASSEGRTVQETQYF	TGCGCCAGCAGCGAAGGTCGGACAGTCCAAGAGACCCAGTACTTC
-	-	TRBV27	TRBJ1-5	CASSLYRDSNQPQHF	TGTGCCAGCAGTTTATATAGGGATAGCAATCAGCCCCAGCATTTT
once	-	TRBV6-6	TRBJ2-7	CASSHLRYEQYF	TGTGCCAGCAGTCATCTTCGCTACGAGCAGTACTTC
-	-	TRBV7-9	TRBJ1-2	CASSLSTVYYGYTF	TGTGCCAGCAGCTTATCAACGGTTTACTATGGCTACACCTTC
-	-	TRBV7-9	TRBJ2-1	CASSLVELLNNEQFF	TGTGCCAGCAGCTTAGTTGAGCTACTAAACAATGAGCAGTTCTTC
-	-	TRBV19	TRBJ1-3	CASLRRSGNTIYF	TGTGCCAGTCTAAGGCGCTCTGGAAACACCATATATTTT
-	-	TRBV27	TRBJ2-1	CASSSWALNEQFF	TGTGCCAGCAGTTCCTGGGCGCTGAATGAGCAGTTCTTC
-	-	TRBV19	TRBJ1-1	CASSIFGGQMNTEAFF	TGTGCCAGTAGTATTTTCGGAGGACAGATGAACACTGAAGCTTTCTTT
-	-	TRBV4-2	TRBJ2-7	CASSDREPSYEQYF	TGTGCCAGCAGCGATAGGGAACCATCCTACGAGCAGTACTTC
-	-	TRBV28	TRBJ1-3	CASSLDSVSSGNTIYF	TGTGCCAGCAGTTTGGACAGTGTGAGCTCTGGAAACACCATATATTTT
-	TRBD2	TRBV4-1	TRBJ2-1	CASSQLYFGTSGRSNEQFF	TGCGCCAGCAGCCAACTATATTTTGGGACTAGCGGGAGGAGCAATGAGCAGTTCTTC
-	TRBD2	TRBV4-3	TRBJ2-1	CASSQSGSYNEQFF	TGCGCCAGCAGCCAGAGCGGGAGCTACAATGAGCAGTTCTTC
few	TRBD1	TRBV9	TRBJ1-2	CASSGRDSFGYGYTF	TGTGCCAGCAGCGGCCGGGACAGCTTTGGGTATGGCTACACCTTC
once	-	TRBV7-8	TRBJ2-4	CASSSRLALTKNIQYF	TGTGCCAGCAGCTCCCGACTGGCGCTTACCAAAAACATTCAGTACTTC
-	TRBD1	TRBV6-5	TRBJ2-7	CASSYTSGTGYEQYF	TGTGCCAGCAGTTATACGTCCGGGACAGGCTACGAGCAGTACTTC
-	-	TRBV6-5	TRBJ2-1	CASSYAQYNEQFF	TGTGCCAGCAGTTACGCGCAGTACAATGAGCAGTTCTTC
-	-	TRBV28	TRBJ2-7	CASSLTERFEQYF	TGTGCCAGCAGTTTAACGGAGCGGTTCGAGCAGTACTTC
-	-	TRBV9	TRBJ2-2	CASSVVERNTGELFF	TGTGCCAGCAGCGTAGTTGAGCGGAACACCGGGGAGCTGTTTTTT
once	-	TRBV19	TRBJ2-7	CASSIGSYEQYF	TGTGCCAGTAGTATTGGTAGCTACGAGCAGTACTTC
-	-	TRBV7-9	TRBJ1-1	CASSPDLWSTEAFF	TGTGCCAGCAGCCCAGACCTGTGGTCCACTGAAGCTTTCTTT
few	-	TRBV10-1	TRBJ2-5	CASSVSFQETQYF	TGCGCCAGCAGTGTTAGCTTCCAAGAGACCCAGTACTTC
once	-	TRBV6-1	TRBJ1-1	CASFGRAPPGPEAFF	TGTGCCAGCTTCGGTAGGGCTCCCCCGGGACCTGAAGCTTTCTTT
-	-	TRBV30	TRBJ1-2	CAWSVWESGYTF	TGTGCCTGGAGTGTCTGGGAATCTGGCTACACCTTC
-	-	TRBV7-8	TRBJ1-4	CASSRRATNEKLFF	TGTGCCAGCAGTAGACGGGCAACTAATGAAAAACTGTTTTTT
-	TRBD1	TRBV2	TRBJ1-1	CASGQAAEAFF	TGTGCCAGCGGACAGGCCGCTGAAGCTTTCTTT
-	-	TRBV28	TRBJ2-2	CASSGGSRGPDTGELFF	TGTGCCAGCAGCGGCGGATCTCGGGGTCCGGACACCGGGGAGCTGTTTTTT
once	-	TRBV6-5	TRBJ1-2	CASSYSTEGTYYGYTF	TGTGCCAGCAGTTACTCTACCGAGGGAACCTACTATGGCTACACCTTC
once	-	TRBV13	TRBJ2-1	CASSLSGNEQFF	TGTGCCAGCAGCTTGTCCGGGAATGAGCAGTTCTTC
once	-	TRBV27	TRBJ1-1	CASSSTLVPTEAFF	TGTGCCAGCTCCTCGACGTTGGTTCCCACTGAAGCTTTCTTT
-	-	TRBV4-1	TRBJ1-2	CASSLRGRAYGYTF	TGCGCCAGCAGCCTAAGGGGCAGGGCCTATGGCTACACCTTC
once	TRBD1	TRBV7-9	TRBJ1-1	CASRPGGLTEAFF	TGTGCCAGCAGACCAGGGGGATTGACTGAAGCTTTCTTT
-	-	TRBV11-3	TRBJ2-1	CASSLGLYNEQFF	TGTGCCAGCAGCTTAGGACTGTACAATGAGCAGTTCTTC
-	-	TRBV7-9	TRBJ2-4	CASSFPTGPKEDIQYF	TGTGCCAGCAGCTTTCCGACGGGCCCTAAGGAAGACATTCAGTACTTC
-	TRBD2	TRBV7-9	TRBJ2-6	CASSGRGFGANVLTF	TGTGCCAGCAGCGGGCGGGGGTTTGGGGCCAACGTCCTGACTTTC
-	-	TRBV29-1	TRBJ1-1	CSVELGSAEAFF	TGCAGCGTTGAGTTAGGGTCCGCTGAAGCTTTCTTT
-	-	TRBV29-1	TRBJ1-1	CSVGMNTEAFF	TGCAGCGTAGGGATGAACACTGAAGCTTTCTTT
-	-	TRBV15	TRBJ1-4	CATSRERPAVLFF	TGTGCCACCAGCAGAGAGAGACCCGCGGTGCTGTTTTTT
once	-	TRBV5-1	TRBJ1-2	CASSLDFSKEYYGYTF	TGCGCCAGCAGCCTCGACTTTAGTAAGGAGTACTATGGCTACACCTTC
-	-	TRBV19	TRBJ1-5	CASSMSAGGRQPQHF	TGTGCCAGTAGTATGAGTGCGGGGGGCCGTCAGCCCCAGCATTTT